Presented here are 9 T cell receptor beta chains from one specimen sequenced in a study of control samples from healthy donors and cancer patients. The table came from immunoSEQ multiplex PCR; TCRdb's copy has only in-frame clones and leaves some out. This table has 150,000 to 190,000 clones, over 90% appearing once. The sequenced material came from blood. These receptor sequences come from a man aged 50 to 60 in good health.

In nucleotides, the CDR3 is TGTGCCAGTAGTTGGGGGTTGGTAAGCAATCAGCCCCAGCATTTT. Its translation: CASSWGLVSNQPQHF. J is TRBJ1-5 and V is TRBV19, with D perhaps TRBD1 (5 bases). The CDR3 length is 15 residues. V lost 5 bases and J lost 1, with 12 bases in between. Germline V lookup: CDR1 LNHDA, CDR2 SQIVND (reference sequence). Variable domain in full (rest from reference TRBV19 and TRBJ1-5): DGGITQSPKYLFRKEGQNVTLSCEQNLNHDAMYWYRQDPGQGLRLIYYSQIVNDFQKGDIAEGYSVSREKKESFPLTVTSAQKNPTAFYLCASSWGLVSNQPQHFGDGTRLSIL.

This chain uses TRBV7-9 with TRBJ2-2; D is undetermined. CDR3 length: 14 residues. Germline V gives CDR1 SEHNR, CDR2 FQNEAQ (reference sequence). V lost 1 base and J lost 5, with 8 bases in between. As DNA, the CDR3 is TGTGCCAGCAGCTTAGAGATCGGGACCGGGGAGCTGTTTTTT. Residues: CASSLEIGTGELFF.

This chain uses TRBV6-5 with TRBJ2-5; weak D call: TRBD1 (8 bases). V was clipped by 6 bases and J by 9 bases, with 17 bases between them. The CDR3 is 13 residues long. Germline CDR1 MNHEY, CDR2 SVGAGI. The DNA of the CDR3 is TGTGCCAGCAGGAAACAGGGGGGGTGGGCCCAGTACTTC. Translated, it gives CASRKQGGWAQYF.

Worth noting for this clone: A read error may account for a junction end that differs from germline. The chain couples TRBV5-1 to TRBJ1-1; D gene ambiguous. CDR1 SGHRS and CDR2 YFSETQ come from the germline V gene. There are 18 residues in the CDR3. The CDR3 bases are TGCGCCAGCGGCTTGCCCCAGGTGGGCGCCGCACATTCGGCTGAAGCTTTCTTT. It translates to CASGLPQVGAAHSAEAFF.

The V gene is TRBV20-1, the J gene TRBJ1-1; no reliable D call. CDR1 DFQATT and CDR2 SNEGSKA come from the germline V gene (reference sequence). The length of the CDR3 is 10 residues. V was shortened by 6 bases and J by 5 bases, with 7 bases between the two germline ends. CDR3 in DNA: TGCAGTGCCGGACGAACTGAAGCTTTCTTT. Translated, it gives CSAGRTEAFF.

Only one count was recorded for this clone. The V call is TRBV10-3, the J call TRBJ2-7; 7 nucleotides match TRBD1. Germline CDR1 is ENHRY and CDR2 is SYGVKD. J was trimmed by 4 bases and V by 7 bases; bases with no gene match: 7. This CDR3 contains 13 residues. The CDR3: CAITSRQGYEQYF. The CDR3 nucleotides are TGTGCCATCACTTCGAGACAGGGTTACGAGCAGTACTTC.

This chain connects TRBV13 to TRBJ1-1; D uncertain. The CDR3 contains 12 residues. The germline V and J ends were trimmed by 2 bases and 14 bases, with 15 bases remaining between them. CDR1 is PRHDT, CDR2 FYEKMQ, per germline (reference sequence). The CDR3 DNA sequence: TGTGCCAGCAGCTTAAGCGACACCCTCTTATTCTTT. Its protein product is CASSLSDTLLFF.

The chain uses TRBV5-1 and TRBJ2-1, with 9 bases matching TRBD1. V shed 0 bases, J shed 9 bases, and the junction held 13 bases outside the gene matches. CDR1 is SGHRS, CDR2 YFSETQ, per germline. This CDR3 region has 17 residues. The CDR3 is CASSLGRGQGFGGEQFF. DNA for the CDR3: TGCGCCAGCAGCTTGGGGCGGGGACAGGGCTTTGGAGGTGAGCAGTTCTTC.

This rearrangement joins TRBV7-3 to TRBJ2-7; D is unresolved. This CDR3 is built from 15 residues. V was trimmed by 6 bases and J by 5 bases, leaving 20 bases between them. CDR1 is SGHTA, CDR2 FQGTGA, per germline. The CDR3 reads CASSHLGGAAHEQYF. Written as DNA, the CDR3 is TGTGCCAGCAGTCACCTGGGTGGAGCCGCCCACGAGCAGTACTTC.